The 20 T cell receptor beta chains below all came from one sample that was sequenced in a study of OX40 agonist ivuxolimab in advanced cancers. TCRdb keeps only in-frame clones here, not all; method: immunoSEQ multiplex PCR. The data show fewer than 45,000 clones, roughly 84% seen once. Source: CD4+ or CD8+ T cells sorted from blood, taken in a trial of the OX40 agonist ivuxolimab. These receptors originate from an adult with an advanced solid tumor such as melanoma, head and neck, liver or kidney cancer.

The rearrangement links TRBV14 to TRBJ2-6, with TRBD1 identical over 10 bases. Germline CDR1 SGHDN, CDR2 FVKESK. The CDR3 consists of 18 residues. With 2 bases clipped from V and 1 base from J, the junction kept 5 bases outside the gene matches. CDR3 nucleotides: TGTGCCAGCAGCCAACTGACAGGGGGCCGATCTGGGGCCAACGTCCTGACTTTC. It codes for CASSQLTGGRSGANVLTF.

V and J are TRBV5-4 and TRBJ2-1; D remains unclear. The CDR3 runs to 15 residues. Germline values: CDR1 SGHNT, CDR2 YYREEE (reference sequence). V was pared by 2 bases and J by 2 bases, with 11 bases between. As DNA, the CDR3 is TGTGCCAGCAGCTTTGGGGTCTTCCCCTACAATGAGCAGTTCTTC. Its protein is CASSFGVFPYNEQFF.

On this clone itself: Relative to the germline gene, one junction end is altered; a read error may explain this. This chain uses TRBV29-1 with TRBJ1-3, with 7 bases matching TRBD1. Germline-derived CDR1 and CDR2 are SQVTM and ANQGSEA. The CDR3 is made up of 13 amino acids. The CDR3 reads CSVLGGFGNTTYF. CDR3 coding DNA: TGCAGCGTTCTAGGGGGCTTTGGAAACACCACATATTTT. Filled out from reference TRBV29-1 and TRBJ1-3, the complete variable domain reads SAVISQKPSRDICQRGTSLTIQCQVDSQVTMMFWYRQQPGQSLTLIATANQGSEATYESGFVIDKFPISRPNLTFSTLTVSNMSPEDSSIYLCSVLGGFGNTTYFGEGSWLTVV.

This sequence joins TRBV28 and TRBJ2-4; 13 bases line up with TRBD2. The CDR3 length is 18 residues. The V segment lost 9 bases and the J segment 0 bases; nucleotides outside the gene matches: 11. CDR1 is MDHEN, CDR2 SYDVKM, per germline. CDR3 loop: CARKILAGGTLAKNIQYF. The CDR3 nucleotides read TGTGCCAGGAAGATACTAGCGGGAGGGACCTTAGCCAAAAACATTCAGTACTTC.

The chain combines TRBV25-1 with TRBJ1-2; D ambiguous. Germline lookup yields CDR1 MGHDK and CDR2 SYGVNS. Trimming pared 5 bases from V and 4 bases from J, leaving 17 bases between. The CDR3 loop spans 15 amino acids. The CDR3 here is CASSPQDGDFYGYTF. The CDR3 DNA reads TGTGCCAGCAGTCCCCAGGACGGCGACTTCTATGGCTACACCTTC.

The chain joins TRBV28 to TRBJ2-2, with D possibly called TRBD1 or TRBD2 (6 bases each). CDR1 is MDHEN, CDR2 SYDVKM, per germline. V was pared by 5 bases and J by 6 bases, with 16 bases between. This CDR3 spans 15 amino acids. In DNA, the CDR3 is TGTGCCAGCAGTAACTACGCCGGGGGCCCCGGGGAGCTGTTTTTT. This sequence encodes CASSNYAGGPGELFF.

For the CDR3, the DNA is TGTGCCACCAGCAGAATGGGAGAGCAGTACTTC. Protein: CATSRMGEQYF. The chain carries TRBV15 and TRBJ2-7; D gene ambiguous. The CDR3 spans 11 residues. Looked up from germline, CDR1 is LNHNV and CDR2 is YYDKDF (reference sequence). V lost 2 bases, J lost 7 bases, and 6 bases lay in between.

The chain recombines TRBV19 with TRBJ1-1; D might be TRBD1 (5 bases). V lost 5 bases, J lost 5 bases, and 15 bases lay in between. Germline-derived CDR1 and CDR2 are LNHDA and SQIVND (reference sequence). The CDR3 length is 14 residues. CDR3 in amino acids: CASSWGKLRTEAFF. The CDR3 bases are TGTGCCAGTAGTTGGGGGAAATTGAGGACTGAAGCTTTCTTT.

The rearrangement joins TRBV4-1 to TRBJ2-3; D unclear. V lost 1 base and J 1 base, leaving 18 bases between the germline ends. The CDR3 covers 18 residues. Germline-derived CDR1 and CDR2 are MGHRA and YSYEKL. The CDR3 protein is CASSQVGRARRGTDTQYF. The CDR3 DNA follows: TGCGCCAGCAGCCAAGTGGGTCGGGCTAGACGGGGCACAGATACGCAGTATTTT.

CDR3 amino acids: CASSLVPRGALETQYF. The DNA for the CDR3 is TGTGCCAGCAGCTTAGTTCCGCGGGGGGCCTTGGAGACCCAGTACTTC. J is TRBJ2-5 and V is TRBV7-2; TRBD2 matches at 8 bases. The V segment lost 1 base and the J segment 5 bases; nucleotides outside the gene matches: 9. Germline assignment: CDR1 SGHTA and CDR2 FQGNSA. The CDR3 is 16 residues long.

Concerning this clone itself: The sample carries other DNA sequences with the same CDR3. The chain recombines TRBV5-1 with TRBJ2-7; possibly TRBD1 or TRBD2 for D (6 bases each). The CDR3 has 17 amino acids. Germline CDR1 SGHRS, CDR2 YFSETQ. Trimming cost V 0 bases and J 6 bases, with 22 bases left between them. The CDR3 nucleotides are TGCGCCAGCAGCTTGGGTTGGGGGGCAGGCTTTGTAGGCGAGCAGTACTTC. Encoded protein: CASSLGWGAGFVGEQYF.

This chain connects TRBV5-8 to TRBJ2-2; D is uncertain. From germline, CDR1 is SGHTS and CDR2 YDEGEE. V lost 1 base to trimming and J lost 5 bases, with 12 bases between them. The CDR3 loop spans 15 amino acids. CDR3 in DNA: TGTGCCAGCAGCTTGTGGTCACCAAGGACCGGGGAGCTGTTTTTT. It yields the protein CASSLWSPRTGELFF.

The chain combines TRBV5-8 with TRBJ2-7, with 13 bases fitting TRBD2. The germline V gene has CDR1 SGHTS and CDR2 YDEGEE. The ends lost 4 bases at V and 1 base at J; junction bases unmatched: 5. The CDR3 sequence is 16 residues long. For the CDR3, the DNA is TGTGCCAGCAGCACCCGACTAGCGGGAGGTTCCTACGAGCAGTACTTC. As protein: CASSTRLAGGSYEQYF.

This clone was seen a handful of times. The chain recombines TRBV29-1 with TRBJ2-5; D might be TRBD1 (6 bases). This CDR3 spans 12 amino acids. The V gene's germline CDR1 is SQVTM and CDR2 ANQGSEA. Trimming removed 6 bases at V and 1 base at J, with 9 bases between. In DNA form, the CDR3 reads TGCAGCGTCAACAGGGTCCAAGAGACCCAGTACTTC. Encoded protein: CSVNRVQETQYF.

The chain couples TRBV18 to TRBJ2-7; 8 nucleotides match TRBD2. This CDR3 comprises 14 residues. J lost 6 bases, V lost 3 bases, and 7 bases had no gene match. The germline gives CDR1 KGHSH, CDR2 LQKENI. The CDR3 spells CASSPSGSTGEQYF. CDR3 nucleotides: TGTGCCAGCTCACCCAGCGGGAGTACCGGCGAGCAGTACTTC.

CDR3 residues: CATSSEGGGYTF. The DNA for the CDR3 is TGTGCCACCAGCAGCGAAGGTGGAGGCTACACCTTC. This chain uses TRBV15 with TRBJ1-2; D unclear. CDR3 length: 12 amino acids. Germline V CDR1 and CDR2: LNHNV, YYDKDF (reference sequence). With 3 bases removed from V and 8 bases from J, the gap between germline ends came to 10 bases.

V gene TRBV7-9 combines with J gene TRBJ2-5; D not resolved. Germline V lookup: CDR1 SEHNR, CDR2 FQNEAQ (reference sequence). With 5 bases removed from V and 4 bases from J, the gap between germline ends came to 14 bases. This CDR3 contains 14 residues. The CDR3 nucleotides are TGTGCCAGCAGCCAAGATGGAGCGAGAGAGACCCAGTACTTC. Amino acid sequence: CASSQDGARETQYF.

The CDR3 is CASSLGTASHEQYF. As DNA, the CDR3 is TGTGCCAGCAGCCTCGGGACAGCGAGCCACGAGCAGTACTTC. The V call is TRBV7-3, the J call TRBJ2-7; 7 bases align to TRBD1. V lost 5 bases and J lost 5; bases outside the gene matches: 9. Germline V lookup: CDR1 SGHTA, CDR2 FQGTGA. This CDR3 spans 14 amino acids. Together with reference TRBV7-3 and TRBJ2-7, the CDR3 gives the full variable domain: GAGVSQTPSNKVTEKGKYVELRCDPISGHTALYWYRQSLGQGPEFLIYFQGTGAADDSGLPNDRFFAVRPEGSVSTLKIQRTERGDSAVYLCASSLGTASHEQYFGPGTRLTVT.

The CDR3 sequence is CASQRVNTEAFF. Here the CDR3 DNA reads TGTGCCTCACAAAGGGTTAACACTGAAGCTTTCTTT. The V and J genes are TRBV30 and TRBJ1-1; D not resolved. This CDR3 comprises 12 residues. The V end lost 7 bases, the J end lost 2 bases, and 11 bases lay between the germline ends. Germline V lookup: CDR1 GTSNPN, CDR2 SVGIG (reference sequence).

The V call is TRBV5-1, the J call TRBJ2-1, with D unresolved. This CDR3 region has 16 residues. The ends were cut back, 0 bases at V and 6 bases at J, with 16 bases in the middle. CDR1 is SGHRS and CDR2 is YFSETQ in the germline V gene. The CDR3 DNA reads as TGCGCCAGCAGCTTGGCCCCTGCAGGTACTCTCAATGAGCAGTTCTTC. Translating gives CASSLAPAGTLNEQFF.